This TCR beta chain was recovered during a study of shared clonotypes between healthy human individuals. Notes on the study in general: Lower generation probabilities were found for non-shared clonotypes than for those shared by all four donors. Rarefaction curves obtained for sorted subsets showed sequencing incomplete despite large depth.

The CDR3 consists of 15 residues. Germline loops: CDR1 MNHNS, CDR2 SASEGT. Deletions cut 1 base from V and 4 bases from J, with 8 bases between. This clone was observed a single time. What it binds is not known. Several immunoSEQ 96-well plates shared each subset's DNA, each plate a replicate. Produced via immunoSEQ multiplex PCR; TCRdb's table is partial and in-frame only. This sample has 2 million or so clones, with approximately 95% found just once. This sequence joins TRBV6-1 and TRBJ2-6; perhaps TRBD1 as D (5 bases). The TCR sequence derives from a young man in good health. The specimen sequenced was naive CD4+ T cells sorted from blood. Subset in this sample: CD45RA+ positively selected. The CDR3 loop reads CASSEDGAGANVLTF. CDR3 in DNA: TGTGCCAGCAGTGAAGATGGGGCAGGGGCCAACGTCCTGACTTTC.